Listed below are T cell receptor beta chains from one sample, sequenced in a study of cytomegalovirus exposure and HLA in healthy donors. TCRdb's table, derived via immunoSEQ multiplex PCR, lists solely in-frame clones and lacks some. The sample lists 90,000 to 140,000 clones, 76% occurring once. Specimen: PBMCs. These receptors came from a man aged 35-49 years in good health and CMV-seropositive. The CDR3 runs from the conserved cysteine through the conserved F or W. The D gene is left open where the match is weak. Clone size is given for some rows only: seen once, a few or many times, or a class if the clone is expanded.

d_gene: NA; v_gene: TRBV10-1; len: 9; abundance: few; j_gene: TRBJ2-7; CDR3nt: TGCGCCACCCTTTACGAGCAGTACTTC; CDR3aa: CATLYEQYF
d_gene: NA; v_gene: TRBV19; len: 14; abundance: NA; j_gene: TRBJ1-1; CDR3nt: TGTGCCAGTAGTACCGAGGCGGGGAGGACTGAAGCTTTCTTT; CDR3aa: CASSTEAGRTEAFF
d_gene: NA; v_gene: TRBV5-4; len: 16; abundance: NA; j_gene: TRBJ1-6; CDR3nt: TGTGCCAGCAACGTTGGTGGGGGGTCCTATAATTCACCCCTCCACTTT; CDR3aa: CASNVGGGSYNSPLHF
d_gene: TRBD2; v_gene: TRBV28; len: 17; abundance: once; j_gene: TRBJ2-4; CDR3nt: TGTGCCAGCAGGCCTAGCGGGAGGGCCCGGGCCAAAAACATTCAGTACTTC; CDR3aa: CASRPSGRARAKNIQYF
d_gene: NA; v_gene: TRBV4-1; len: 15; abundance: NA; j_gene: TRBJ2-7; CDR3nt: TGCGCCAGCAGCCAAGGTCTACTGTTTACCTACGAGCAGTACTTC; CDR3aa: CASSQGLLFTYEQYF
d_gene: TRBD1; v_gene: TRBV6-5; len: 14; abundance: NA; j_gene: TRBJ1-1; CDR3nt: TGTGCCAGCAGTGAACAGGGGGCAGACACTGAAGCTTTCTTT; CDR3aa: CASSEQGADTEAFF
d_gene: NA; v_gene: TRBV7-3; len: 19; abundance: NA; j_gene: TRBJ2-1; CDR3nt: TGTGCCAGCAGCTTATGGCCTACCGGGAGGGGGCCTTTCTACAATGAGCAGTTCTTC; CDR3aa: CASSLWPTGRGPFYNEQFF
d_gene: NA; v_gene: TRBV6-5; len: 14; abundance: NA; j_gene: TRBJ1-5; CDR3nt: TGTGCCAGCAGTTACATTAGCCAAAATCAGCCCCAGCATTTT; CDR3aa: CASSYISQNQPQHF
d_gene: TRBD2; v_gene: TRBV27; len: 15; abundance: few; j_gene: TRBJ2-3; CDR3nt: TGTGCCAGCAGGAGACTAGCGGGGGTTTCAGATACGCAGTATTTT; CDR3aa: CASRRLAGVSDTQYF
d_gene: NA; v_gene: TRBV6-5; len: 15; abundance: NA; j_gene: TRBJ1-1; CDR3nt: TGTGCCAGCAGTCAGCTGGGACTTATGAACACTGAAGCTTTCTTT; CDR3aa: CASSQLGLMNTEAFF
d_gene: NA; v_gene: TRBV4-3; len: 16; abundance: NA; j_gene: TRBJ2-6; CDR3nt: TGCGCCAGCAGCCAAGATTTGTCTTCTGGGGCCAACGTCCTGACTTTC; CDR3aa: CASSQDLSSGANVLTF
d_gene: TRBD2; v_gene: TRBV7-9; len: 15; abundance: NA; j_gene: TRBJ2-1; CDR3nt: TGTGCCAGCAGCTACGGACTAGCGGGAGGCTATGAGCAGTTCTTC; CDR3aa: CASSYGLAGGYEQFF
d_gene: TRBD2; v_gene: TRBV5-4; len: 16; abundance: NA; j_gene: TRBJ2-3; CDR3nt: TGTGCCAGCACCCCTCGTAAAGCGGGGATCACAGATACGCAGTATTTT; CDR3aa: CASTPRKAGITDTQYF
d_gene: NA; v_gene: TRBV7-3; len: 15; abundance: NA; j_gene: TRBJ2-5; CDR3nt: TGTGCCAGCAGCCTAGGGGGAGTGGGGAAAGAGACCCAGTACTTC; CDR3aa: CASSLGGVGKETQYF
d_gene: TRBD1; v_gene: TRBV2; len: 14; abundance: NA; j_gene: TRBJ1-2; CDR3nt: TGTGCCAGCAGTTGGGAGGGGGACAGGGTTGGCTACACCTTC; CDR3aa: CASSWEGDRVGYTF
d_gene: TRBD1; v_gene: TRBV6-5; len: 13; abundance: few; j_gene: TRBJ2-5; CDR3nt: TGTGCCAGCAGACAGGGGGGCACGAAGACCCAGTACTTC; CDR3aa: CASRQGGTKTQYF
d_gene: TRBD2; v_gene: TRBV7-9; len: 15; abundance: NA; j_gene: TRBJ2-5; CDR3nt: TGTGCCAGCAGCCCCAGCGGGAGTGCCCAAGAGACCCAGTACTTC; CDR3aa: CASSPSGSAQETQYF
d_gene: NA; v_gene: TRBV5-4; len: 13; abundance: NA; j_gene: TRBJ2-7; CDR3nt: TGTGCCAGCAGCTTCGGAGACAGCTACGAGCAGTACTTC; CDR3aa: CASSFGDSYEQYF
d_gene: NA; v_gene: TRBV5-4; len: 13; abundance: NA; j_gene: TRBJ1-6; CDR3nt: TGTGCCAGCAGTCCGGGTCGCAATTCACCCCTCCACTTT; CDR3aa: CASSPGRNSPLHF
d_gene: NA; v_gene: TRBV19; len: 13; abundance: once; j_gene: TRBJ1-2; CDR3nt: TGTGCCACCCAATGGGGAGACTACTATGGCTACACCTTC; CDR3aa: CATQWGDYYGYTF
d_gene: NA; v_gene: TRBV30; len: 15; abundance: NA; j_gene: TRBJ2-7; CDR3nt: TGTGCCTGGAGTGTATCGCGGACACTCCCCTACGAGCAGTACTTC; CDR3aa: CAWSVSRTLPYEQYF
d_gene: NA; v_gene: TRBV27; len: 14; abundance: NA; j_gene: TRBJ1-1; CDR3nt: TGTGCCAGCAGTCCTCCAGGGTTCAACACTGAAGCTTTCTTT; CDR3aa: CASSPPGFNTEAFF
d_gene: NA; v_gene: TRBV14; len: 13; abundance: NA; j_gene: TRBJ2-7; CDR3nt: TGTGCCAGCAAATCAGGGGTGGACTACGAGCAGTACTTC; CDR3aa: CASKSGVDYEQYF
d_gene: NA; v_gene: TRBV7-2; len: 18; abundance: NA; j_gene: TRBJ1-2; CDR3nt: TGTGCCAGCAGCTCCCGAGGATTGACGGTAGCCTTTAACTATGGCTACACCTTC; CDR3aa: CASSSRGLTVAFNYGYTF
d_gene: NA; v_gene: TRBV5-6; len: 14; abundance: NA; j_gene: TRBJ1-6; CDR3nt: TGTGCCAGCAGCTTTCAGATTTATAATTCACCCCTCCACTTT; CDR3aa: CASSFQIYNSPLHF
d_gene: NA; v_gene: TRBV5-8; len: 12; abundance: NA; j_gene: TRBJ1-2; CDR3nt: TGTGCCAGCAGCTTGATACAAAGAGGCTACACCTTC; CDR3aa: CASSLIQRGYTF
d_gene: NA; v_gene: TRBV19; len: 14; abundance: NA; j_gene: TRBJ2-1; CDR3nt: TGTGCCAGTAGTGCCAACAGGGTACAAAATGAGCAGTTCTTC; CDR3aa: CASSANRVQNEQFF
d_gene: TRBD1; v_gene: TRBV7-2; len: 14; abundance: NA; j_gene: TRBJ2-3; CDR3nt: TGTGCCAGCAGCTTTAACAGGGGTACAGATACGCAGTATTTT; CDR3aa: CASSFNRGTDTQYF
d_gene: NA; v_gene: TRBV7-8; len: 13; abundance: NA; j_gene: TRBJ2-7; CDR3nt: TGTGCCAGCAGCTTCCAGGCGATCTACGAGCAGTACTTC; CDR3aa: CASSFQAIYEQYF
d_gene: TRBD1; v_gene: TRBV18; len: 15; abundance: NA; j_gene: TRBJ1-5; CDR3nt: TGTGCCAGCTCACCAGGGACAGGGGGCGATCAGCCCCAGCATTTT; CDR3aa: CASSPGTGGDQPQHF
d_gene: NA; v_gene: TRBV29-1; len: 11; abundance: NA; j_gene: TRBJ1-2; CDR3nt: TGCAGCGTTGAGGACAACGGCGGCTACACCTTC; CDR3aa: CSVEDNGGYTF
d_gene: NA; v_gene: TRBV6-1; len: 13; abundance: NA; j_gene: TRBJ2-1; CDR3nt: TGTGCCAGCAGGCCTCCCGGGGTCGATGAGCAGTTCTTC; CDR3aa: CASRPPGVDEQFF
d_gene: TRBD2; v_gene: TRBV7-8; len: 16; abundance: NA; j_gene: TRBJ2-3; CDR3nt: TGTGCCAGCAGCTTAGGTAGACAGCGGGGAGCAGATACGCAGTATTTT; CDR3aa: CASSLGRQRGADTQYF
d_gene: NA; v_gene: TRBV4-2; len: 15; abundance: NA; j_gene: TRBJ2-5; CDR3nt: TGTGCCAGCAGCCCATTACAGGGGGGGGAGGAGACCCAGTACTTC; CDR3aa: CASSPLQGGEETQYF
d_gene: NA; v_gene: TRBV19; len: 12; abundance: NA; j_gene: TRBJ1-1; CDR3nt: TGTGCCAGTAGTATAGGCCAGACTGAAGCTTTCTTT; CDR3aa: CASSIGQTEAFF
d_gene: TRBD2; v_gene: TRBV5-1; len: 17; abundance: NA; j_gene: TRBJ2-1; CDR3nt: TGCGCCAGCAGCTTGCGGGGGGGCGGGAGTCGACACAATGAGCAGTTCTTC; CDR3aa: CASSLRGGGSRHNEQFF
d_gene: TRBD2; v_gene: TRBV4-2; len: 15; abundance: NA; j_gene: TRBJ2-5; CDR3nt: TGTGCCAGCAGCCAGCGGCGCGGGAGAACGGAGACCCAGTACTTC; CDR3aa: CASSQRRGRTETQYF
d_gene: TRBD2; v_gene: TRBV18; len: 19; abundance: NA; j_gene: TRBJ2-1; CDR3nt: TGTGCCAGCTCTCATCGCGGGACTAGCGGAAAAGACTCCTACAATGAGCAGTTCTTC; CDR3aa: CASSHRGTSGKDSYNEQFF
d_gene: NA; v_gene: TRBV29-1; len: 14; abundance: NA; j_gene: TRBJ1-1; CDR3nt: TGCAGCGTTGTCGGCGGGCTGGGGAGTACTGAAGCTTTCTTT; CDR3aa: CSVVGGLGSTEAFF
d_gene: NA; v_gene: TRBV2; len: 16; abundance: NA; j_gene: TRBJ2-6; CDR3nt: TGTGCCAGCGGTTCCAGGGGTAGCTCTGGGGCCAACGTCCTGACTTTC; CDR3aa: CASGSRGSSGANVLTF
d_gene: NA; v_gene: TRBV5-1; len: 16; abundance: NA; j_gene: TRBJ2-2; CDR3nt: TGCGCCAGCAGCTTCCGGCAGGGAGGCAACACCGGGGAGCTGTTTTTT; CDR3aa: CASSFRQGGNTGELFF
d_gene: NA; v_gene: TRBV30; len: 13; abundance: NA; j_gene: TRBJ1-1; CDR3nt: TGTGCCTGGAGTCCTGGGGGGGGGAGTGAAGCTTTCTTT; CDR3aa: CAWSPGGGSEAFF
d_gene: NA; v_gene: TRBV6-5; len: 14; abundance: NA; j_gene: TRBJ1-6; CDR3nt: TGTGCCAGCAGTTGGCAGGGGCCTGATTCACCCCTCCACTTT; CDR3aa: CASSWQGPDSPLHF
d_gene: NA; v_gene: TRBV21-1; len: 15; abundance: once; j_gene: TRBJ2-7; CDR3nt: TGTGCCAGCAGCAACGACCGGGACAGGGGCTACGAGCAGTACTTC; CDR3aa: CASSNDRDRGYEQYF
d_gene: TRBD2; v_gene: TRBV5-6; len: 16; abundance: NA; j_gene: TRBJ2-4; CDR3nt: TGTGCCAGCAGCCCGGGAGGGAAACTAGCCAAAAACAGTCAGTACTTC; CDR3aa: CASSPGGKLAKNSQYF
d_gene: NA; v_gene: TRBV14; len: 19; abundance: NA; j_gene: TRBJ2-6; CDR3nt: TGTGCCAGCAGTCATTACTTACCGACAGTCAGCTCTGGGGCCAACGTCCTGACTTTC; CDR3aa: CASSHYLPTVSSGANVLTF
d_gene: TRBD1; v_gene: TRBV6-5; len: 14; abundance: NA; j_gene: TRBJ2-1; CDR3nt: TGTGCCAGCACCACGATGACAGGGAGCGATGAGCAGTTCTTC; CDR3aa: CASTTMTGSDEQFF
d_gene: NA; v_gene: TRBV18; len: 13; abundance: NA; j_gene: TRBJ1-1; CDR3nt: TGTGCCAGCTCACCTCGCGGGGACACTGAAGCTTTCTTT; CDR3aa: CASSPRGDTEAFF
d_gene: TRBD2; v_gene: TRBV25-1; len: 14; abundance: NA; j_gene: TRBJ2-5; CDR3nt: TGTGCCATAGGTCCAGCGGGAGACTCGGAGACCCAGTACTTC; CDR3aa: CAIGPAGDSETQYF
d_gene: TRBD1; v_gene: TRBV7-9; len: 15; abundance: NA; j_gene: TRBJ1-1; CDR3nt: TGTGCCAGCAGCCAATTGGGACAGTTGAACACTGAAGCTTTCTTT; CDR3aa: CASSQLGQLNTEAFF
d_gene: TRBD1; v_gene: TRBV7-9; len: 13; abundance: few; j_gene: TRBJ1-2; CDR3nt: TGTGCCAGCAGCCCCCGGACAGGGCCTGGCTACACCTTC; CDR3aa: CASSPRTGPGYTF